This T cell receptor beta chain was documented in a study of shared T cell receptors in the human thymus. Generated by immunoSEQ multiplex PCR, the TCRdb table keeps only in-frame clones and is missing some. The data contain 550,000 to 800,000 clones, 80% to 90% of them singletons. These data also formed part of another study, on human thymus T cells.

Sequences were obtained from thymocytes. The clonotype comes from a girl less than two years old with a congenital heart defect.

CDR3 coding DNA: TGTGCCAGCAGCTCCCACCTACGGGGGTATGCAGATACGCAGTATTTT. Its protein product is CASSSHLRGYADTQYF. J is TRBJ2-3 and V is TRBV7-3, with D possibly matching TRBD2 (6 bases). The CDR3 runs 16 residues. Germline V gene data show CDR1 as SGHTA and CDR2 as FQGTGA. V lost 4 bases to trimming and J lost 4 bases, with 18 bases between them. Full variable domain (missing parts from reference TRBV7-3 and TRBJ2-3): GAGVSQTPSNKVTEKGKYVELRCDPISGHTALYWYRQSLGQGPEFLIYFQGTGAADDSGLPNDRFFAVRPEGSVSTLKIQRTERGDSAVYLCASSSHLRGYADTQYFGPGTRLTVL.